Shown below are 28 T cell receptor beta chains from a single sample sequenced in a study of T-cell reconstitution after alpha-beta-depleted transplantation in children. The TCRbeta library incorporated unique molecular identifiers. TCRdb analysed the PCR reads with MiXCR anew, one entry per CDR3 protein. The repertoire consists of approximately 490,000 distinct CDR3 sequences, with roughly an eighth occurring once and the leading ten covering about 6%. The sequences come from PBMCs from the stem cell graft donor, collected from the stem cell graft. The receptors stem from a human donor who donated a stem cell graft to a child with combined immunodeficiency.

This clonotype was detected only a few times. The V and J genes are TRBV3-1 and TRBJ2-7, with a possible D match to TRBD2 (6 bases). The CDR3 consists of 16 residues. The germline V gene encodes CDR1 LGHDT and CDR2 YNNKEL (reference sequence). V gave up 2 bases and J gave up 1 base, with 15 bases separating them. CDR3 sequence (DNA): TGTGCCAGCAGCCAAAGCAAACGGGAGACTTCCTACGAGCAGTACTTC. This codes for CASSQSKRETSYEQYF.

The DNA of the CDR3 is TGTGCCAGCAGCTTGTTGGGGGAAGCGACCCAGTACTTC. It yields the protein CASSLLGEATQYF. The chain is built from TRBV7-2 and TRBJ2-5, with D perhaps assigned TRBD1 or TRBD2 (5 bases each). The germline V and J ends were trimmed by 3 bases and 7 bases, with 12 bases remaining between them. CDR1 is SGHTA and CDR2 is FQGNSA in the germline V gene. The CDR3 extends over 13 amino acids.

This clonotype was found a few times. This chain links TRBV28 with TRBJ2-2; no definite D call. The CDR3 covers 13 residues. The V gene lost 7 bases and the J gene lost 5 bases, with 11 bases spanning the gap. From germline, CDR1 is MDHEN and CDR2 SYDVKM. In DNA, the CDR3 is TGTGCCAGCAATAGCTTGCCAACCGGGGAGCTGTTTTTT. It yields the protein CASNSLPTGELFF. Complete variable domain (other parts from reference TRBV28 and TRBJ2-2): DVKVTQSSRYLVKRTGEKVFLECVQDMDHENMFWYRQDPGLGLRLIYFSYDVKMKEKGDIPEGYSVSREKKERFSLILESASTNQTSMYLCASNSLPTGELFFGEGSRLTVL.

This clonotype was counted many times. The CDR3 coding sequence is TGCAGTGCTAGGGAACCGGGACAGCGGGGCGAGCAGTACTTC. It codes for CSAREPGQRGEQYF. The chain couples TRBV20-1 to TRBJ2-7; D might be TRBD1 or TRBD2, each matching 7 bases. The V gene's germline CDR1 is DFQATT and CDR2 SNEGSKA (reference sequence). Trimming removed 3 bases from V and 6 bases from J, with 18 bases in between. CDR3 length: 14 amino acids.

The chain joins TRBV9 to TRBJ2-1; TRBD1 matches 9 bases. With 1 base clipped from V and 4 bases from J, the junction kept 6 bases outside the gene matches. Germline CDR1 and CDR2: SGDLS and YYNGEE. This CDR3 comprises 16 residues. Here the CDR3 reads CASSVRTGQGYNEQFF. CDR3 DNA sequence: TGTGCCAGCAGCGTACGTACAGGACAGGGGTACAATGAGCAGTTCTTC.

CDR3 DNA: TGTGCCAGCAGCCAAGAGCTAGCGCTATACCAAGAGACCCAGTACTTC. Amino acid sequence: CASSQELALYQETQYF. The chain employs TRBV3-1 and TRBJ2-5; D is possibly TRBD2 (6 bases). The CDR3 length is 16 residues. The V gene's germline CDR1 is LGHDT and CDR2 YNNKEL (reference sequence). The V end was cut by 0 bases, the J end by 0 bases, with 11 bases between.

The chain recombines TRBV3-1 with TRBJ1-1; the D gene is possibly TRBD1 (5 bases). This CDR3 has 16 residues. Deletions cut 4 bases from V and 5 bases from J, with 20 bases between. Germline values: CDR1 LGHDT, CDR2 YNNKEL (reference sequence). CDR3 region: CASSRTVQGGVTEAFF. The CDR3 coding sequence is TGTGCCAGCAGCCGCACTGTCCAGGGTGGCGTTACTGAAGCTTTCTTT.

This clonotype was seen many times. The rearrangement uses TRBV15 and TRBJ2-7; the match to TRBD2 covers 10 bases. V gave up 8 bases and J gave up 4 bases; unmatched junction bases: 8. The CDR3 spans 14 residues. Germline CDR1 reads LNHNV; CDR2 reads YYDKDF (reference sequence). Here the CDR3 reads CATGQTSGAYEQYF. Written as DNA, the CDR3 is TGTGCCACCGGTCAAACTAGCGGGGCGTACGAGCAGTACTTC.

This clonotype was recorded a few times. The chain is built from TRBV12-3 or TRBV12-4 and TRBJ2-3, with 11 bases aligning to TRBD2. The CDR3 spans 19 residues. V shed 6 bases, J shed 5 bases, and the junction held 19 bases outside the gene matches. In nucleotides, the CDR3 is TGTGCCAGCAGGTATAGGGGCGGGACTAGCGGTCCCAGCGGAGATACGCAGTATTTT. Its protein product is CASRYRGGTSGPSGDTQYF.

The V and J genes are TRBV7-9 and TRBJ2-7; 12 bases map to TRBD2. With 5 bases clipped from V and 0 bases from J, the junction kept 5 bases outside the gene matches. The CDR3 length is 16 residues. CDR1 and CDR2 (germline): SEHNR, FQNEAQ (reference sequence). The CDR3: CASSATSGRFSYEQYF. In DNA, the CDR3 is TGTGCCAGCAGCGCCACTAGCGGGAGGTTCTCCTACGAGCAGTACTTC.

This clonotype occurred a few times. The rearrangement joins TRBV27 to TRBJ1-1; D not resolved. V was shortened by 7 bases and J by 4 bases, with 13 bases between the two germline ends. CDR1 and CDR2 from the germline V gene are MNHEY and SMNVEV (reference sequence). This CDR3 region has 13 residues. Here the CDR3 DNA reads TGTGCCAGCACGATGGGAATTGGCACTGAAGCTTTCTTT. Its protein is CASTMGIGTEAFF.

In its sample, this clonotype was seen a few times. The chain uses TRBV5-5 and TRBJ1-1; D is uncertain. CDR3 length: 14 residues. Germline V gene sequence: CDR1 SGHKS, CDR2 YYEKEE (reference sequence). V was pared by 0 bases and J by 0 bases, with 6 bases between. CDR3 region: CASSLERMNTEAFF. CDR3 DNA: TGTGCCAGCAGCTTGGAGCGGATGAACACTGAAGCTTTCTTT.

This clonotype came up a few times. CDR3 nucleotide sequence: TGTGCCAGCAGCGTAGCAGGGAGTCCCTACGAGCAGTACTTC. Translating gives CASSVAGSPYEQYF. The chain joins TRBV9 to TRBJ2-7; D might be TRBD1 or TRBD2, each matching 5 bases. The V gene lost 0 bases and the J gene lost 2 bases, with 9 bases spanning the gap. Germline CDR1 SGDLS, CDR2 YYNGEE. This CDR3 is built from 14 residues. Based on the CDR3 plus reference TRBV9 and TRBJ2-7, the full variable domain is DSGVTQTPKHLITATGQRVTLRCSPRSGDLSVYWYQQSLDQGLQFLIQYYNGEERAKGNILERFSAQQFPDLHSELNLSSLELGDSALYFCASSVAGSPYEQYFGPGTRLTVT.

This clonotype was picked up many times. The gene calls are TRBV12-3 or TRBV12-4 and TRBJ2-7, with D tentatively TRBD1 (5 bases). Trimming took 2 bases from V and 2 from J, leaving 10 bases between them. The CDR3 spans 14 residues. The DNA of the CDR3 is TGTGCCAGCAGTTTAAGGGGCTTCCCCTACGAGCAGTACTTC. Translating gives CASSLRGFPYEQYF.

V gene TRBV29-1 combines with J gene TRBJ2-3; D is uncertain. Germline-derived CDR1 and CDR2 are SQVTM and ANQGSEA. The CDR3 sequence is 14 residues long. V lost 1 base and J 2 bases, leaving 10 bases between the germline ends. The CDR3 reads CSVEGSTVTDTQYF. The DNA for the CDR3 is TGCAGCGTTGAAGGCTCCACCGTCACAGATACGCAGTATTTT.

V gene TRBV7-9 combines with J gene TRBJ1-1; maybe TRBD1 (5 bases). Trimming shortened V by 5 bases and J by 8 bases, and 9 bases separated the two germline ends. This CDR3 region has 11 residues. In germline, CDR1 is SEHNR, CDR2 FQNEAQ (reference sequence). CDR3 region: CASSEGLEAFF. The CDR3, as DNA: TGTGCCAGCAGCGAGGGACTCGAAGCTTTCTTT.

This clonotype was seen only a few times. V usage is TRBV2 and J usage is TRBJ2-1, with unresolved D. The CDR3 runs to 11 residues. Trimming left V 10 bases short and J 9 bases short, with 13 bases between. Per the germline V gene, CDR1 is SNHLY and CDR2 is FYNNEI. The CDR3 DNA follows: TGTGCCACCCGCTTGAGATCTGAGCAGTTCTTC. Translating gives CATRLRSEQFF. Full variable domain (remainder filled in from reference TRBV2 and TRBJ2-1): EPEVTQTPSHQVTQMGQEVILRCVPISNHLYFYWYRQILGQKVEFLVSFYNNEISEKSEIFDDQFSVERPDGSNFTLKIRSTKLEDSAMYFCATRLRSEQFFGPGTRLTVL.

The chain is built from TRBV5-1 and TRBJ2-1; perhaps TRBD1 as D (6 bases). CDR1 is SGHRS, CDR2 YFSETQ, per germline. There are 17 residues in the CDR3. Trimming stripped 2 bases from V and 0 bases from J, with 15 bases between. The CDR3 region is CASSLGGYSSSYNEQFF. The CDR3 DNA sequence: TGCGCCAGCAGCTTAGGGGGATATTCCAGCTCCTACAATGAGCAGTTCTTC.

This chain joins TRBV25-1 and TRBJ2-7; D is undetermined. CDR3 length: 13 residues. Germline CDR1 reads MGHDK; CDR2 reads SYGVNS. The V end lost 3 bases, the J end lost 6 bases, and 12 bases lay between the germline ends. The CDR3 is CASSDFSLREQYF. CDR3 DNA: TGTGCCAGCAGTGATTTTTCCTTACGCGAGCAGTACTTC.

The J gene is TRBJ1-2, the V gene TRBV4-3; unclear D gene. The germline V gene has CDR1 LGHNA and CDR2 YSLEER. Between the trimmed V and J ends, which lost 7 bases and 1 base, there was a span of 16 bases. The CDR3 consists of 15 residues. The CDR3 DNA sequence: TGCGCCAGCAAACCGCAACCGGGTGATAACTATGGCTACACCTTC. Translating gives CASKPQPGDNYGYTF.

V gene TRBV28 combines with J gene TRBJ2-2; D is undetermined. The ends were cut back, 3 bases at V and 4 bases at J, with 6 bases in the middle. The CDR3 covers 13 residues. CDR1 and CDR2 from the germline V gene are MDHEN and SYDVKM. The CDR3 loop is CASSFWGTGELFF. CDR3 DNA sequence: TGTGCCAGCAGTTTTTGGGGCACCGGGGAGCTGTTTTTT.

The CDR3 spells CASSRLQGSAYTEAFF. CDR3 coding DNA: TGTGCCAGCAGCCGGTTACAGGGTTCGGCGTACACTGAAGCTTTCTTT. The chain has TRBV7-9 and TRBJ1-1; D possibly corresponds to TRBD1 (6 bases). Trimming pared 5 bases from V and 3 bases from J, leaving 19 bases between. Germline CDR1 is SEHNR and CDR2 is FQNEAQ (reference sequence). CDR3 size: 16 residues. The complete variable domain, with remaining parts taken from reference TRBV7-9 and TRBJ1-1, reads DTGVSQNPRHKITKRGQNVTFRCDPISEHNRLYWYRQTLGQGPEFLTYFQNEAQLEKSRLLSDRFSAERPKGSFSTLEIQRTEQGDSAMYLCASSRLQGSAYTEAFFGQGTRLTVV.

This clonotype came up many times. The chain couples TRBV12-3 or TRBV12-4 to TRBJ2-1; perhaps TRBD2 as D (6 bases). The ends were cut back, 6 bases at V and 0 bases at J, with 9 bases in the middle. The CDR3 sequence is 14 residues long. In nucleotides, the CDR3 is TGTGCCAGCAGGGGGGGAAGCTCCTACAATGAGCAGTTCTTC. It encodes CASRGGSSYNEQFF.

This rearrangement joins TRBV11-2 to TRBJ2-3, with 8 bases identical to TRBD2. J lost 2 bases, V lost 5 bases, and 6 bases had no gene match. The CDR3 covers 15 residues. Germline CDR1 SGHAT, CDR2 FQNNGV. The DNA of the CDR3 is TGTGCCAGCAGCGCGGGACTAGTCGACACAGATACGCAGTATTTT. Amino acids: CASSAGLVDTDTQYF. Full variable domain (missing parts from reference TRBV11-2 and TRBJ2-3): EAGVAQSPRYKIIEKRQSVAFWCNPISGHATLYWYQQILGQGPKLLIQFQNNGVVDDSQLPKDRFSAERLKGVDSTLKIQPAKLEDSAVYLCASSAGLVDTDTQYFGPGTRLTVL.

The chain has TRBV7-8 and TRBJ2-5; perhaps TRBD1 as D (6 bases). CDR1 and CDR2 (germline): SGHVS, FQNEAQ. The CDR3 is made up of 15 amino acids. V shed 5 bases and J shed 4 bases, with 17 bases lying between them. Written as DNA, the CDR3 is TGTGCCAGCAGCGACCAGATTGGGGGCCTAGAGACCCAGTACTTC. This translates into CASSDQIGGLETQYF. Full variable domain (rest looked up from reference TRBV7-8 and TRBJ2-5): GAGVSQSPRYKVAKRGQDVALRCDPISGHVSLFWYQQALGQGPEFLTYFQNEAQLDKSGLPSDRFFAERPEGSVSTLKIQRTQQEDSAVYLCASSDQIGGLETQYFGPGTRLLVL.

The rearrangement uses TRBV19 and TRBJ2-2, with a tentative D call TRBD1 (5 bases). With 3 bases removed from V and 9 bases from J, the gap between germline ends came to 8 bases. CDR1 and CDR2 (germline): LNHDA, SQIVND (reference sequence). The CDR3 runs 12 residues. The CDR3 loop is CASSIQGRELFF. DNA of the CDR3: TGTGCCAGTAGTATTCAGGGTCGGGAGCTGTTTTTT.

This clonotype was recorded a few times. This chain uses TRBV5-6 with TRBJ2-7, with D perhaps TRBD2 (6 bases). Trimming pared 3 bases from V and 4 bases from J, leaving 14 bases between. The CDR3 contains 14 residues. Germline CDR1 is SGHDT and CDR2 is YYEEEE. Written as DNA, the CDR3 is TGTGCCAGCAGCTGGAGGGACGGGGAATACGAGCAGTACTTC. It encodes CASSWRDGEYEQYF.

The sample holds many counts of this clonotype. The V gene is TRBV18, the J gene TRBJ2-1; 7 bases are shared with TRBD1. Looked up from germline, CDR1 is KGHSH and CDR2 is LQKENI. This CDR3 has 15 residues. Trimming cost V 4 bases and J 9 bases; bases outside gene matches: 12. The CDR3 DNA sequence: TGTGCCAGCTCACACCGGGACAGTGAATGGGGTGAGCAGTTCTTC. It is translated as CASSHRDSEWGEQFF.